Below are 12 T cell receptor beta chains sequenced from a single sample in a study of blood T cell repertoires in COVID-19. Sequenced by immunoSEQ multiplex PCR; TCRdb stores in-frame clones only, minus some. Of 77,000 or so clones listed, 70% to 90% are singletons. The sample consisted of peripheral blood. Receptor source: a man aged 45-60 years with active COVID-19.

The chain combines TRBV15 with TRBJ2-1, with 13 bases aligning to TRBD2. V was pared by 3 bases and J by 7 bases, with 6 bases of the junction left unmatched. The CDR3 has 16 residues. Germline V CDR1 and CDR2: LNHNV, YYDKDF (reference sequence). The CDR3 DNA follows: TGTGCCACCAGCAGGACTAGCGGGAGGAAGGGAAATGAGCAGTTCTTC. Translated: CATSRTSGRKGNEQFF.

The chain couples TRBV7-9 to TRBJ2-1, with D uncertain. This CDR3 comprises 15 residues. Germline V gene lookup returns CDR1 SEHNR and CDR2 FQNEAQ (reference sequence). The V gene lost 6 bases and the J gene lost 5 bases, with 17 bases spanning the gap. This CDR3 reads CASRSRINLDNEQFF. The CDR3 DNA is TGTGCCAGCAGATCCCGAATCAACCTAGACAATGAGCAGTTCTTC.

This chain joins TRBV6-2 or TRBV6-3 and TRBJ1-2, with 10 nucleotides matching TRBD1. The ends lost 4 bases at V and 8 bases at J; junction bases unmatched: 7. The CDR3 sequence is 14 residues long. Germline CDR1 reads MNHEY; CDR2 reads SVGEGT. CDR3 bases: TGTGCCAGCAGTTTCGGGACAGGGGATTACGGCTACACCTTC. Residues: CASSFGTGDYGYTF.

The rearrangement joins TRBV28 to TRBJ1-5; TRBD1 aligns across 12 bases. The CDR3 contains 17 residues. Unmatched junction bases numbered 8, after V lost 8 bases and J lost 0 bases. CDR1 is MDHEN and CDR2 is SYDVKM in the germline V gene. The CDR3 loop reads CASRSGTGGNSNQPQHF. CDR3 bases: TGTGCCAGCCGGTCCGGGACAGGGGGCAATAGCAATCAGCCCCAGCATTTT.

The genes are TRBV2 and TRBJ2-7, with D perhaps TRBD2 (5 bases). The CDR3 sequence is 11 residues long. Germline V gene data show CDR1 as SNHLY and CDR2 as FYNNEI. Trimming removed 8 bases at V and 4 bases at J, with 9 bases between. CDR3: CASGEMYEQYF. CDR3 DNA: TGTGCCAGCGGGGAGATGTACGAGCAGTACTTC.

The CDR3 nucleotides are TGTGCCAGCAGTGAAGCGCGACAGGCGAACACTGAAGCTTTCTTT. Its translation is CASSEARQANTEAFF. The chain has TRBV6-1 and TRBJ1-1; tentative D call: TRBD1 (6 bases). Germline CDR1 reads MNHNS; CDR2 reads SASEGT. The CDR3 runs 15 residues. V was cut by 0 bases and J by 1 base, with 9 bases left in between.

This clone was seen only once. The chain recombines TRBV24-1 with TRBJ1-4; D is unresolved. This CDR3 is 15 amino acids long. V was pared by 4 bases and J by 7 bases, with 15 bases between. Germline loops: CDR1 KGHDR, CDR2 SFDVKD. CDR3 in amino acids: CATSDPGPEGEKLFF. The DNA of the CDR3 is TGTGCCACCAGTGACCCTGGGCCGGAGGGTGAAAAACTGTTTTTT.

Only a few counts were recorded for this clone. This chain links TRBV3-1 (or the pseudogene TRBV3-2) with TRBJ1-2; a weak D match, TRBD1 (5 bases). CDR1 and CDR2 (germline): LGHDT, YNNKEL (reference sequence). The CDR3 is 17 amino acids. Trimming pared 3 bases from V and 3 bases from J, leaving 20 bases between. The CDR3 protein is CASSQAPRWGSDYGYTF. CDR3 DNA: TGTGCCAGCAGCCAGGCCCCCCGATGGGGCAGCGACTATGGCTACACCTTC.

This chain connects TRBV15 to TRBJ2-7; 8 bases align to TRBD1. With V trimmed by 0 bases and J by 3 bases, 7 bases remained unmatched. Germline CDR1 and CDR2: LNHNV and YYDKDF (reference sequence). There are 16 residues in the CDR3. The CDR3 DNA reads as TGTGCCACCAGCAGAGATCTTTGGACAGGGTACTACGAGCAGTACTTC. Amino acids: CATSRDLWTGYYEQYF.

The CDR3 loop is CASRMSGHYTEAFF. In DNA form, the CDR3 reads TGTGCCAGCCGAATGTCTGGGCACTACACTGAAGCTTTCTTT. The V and J genes are TRBV5-4 and TRBJ1-1; D unclear. CDR1 SGHNT and CDR2 YYREEE come from the germline V gene (reference sequence). The CDR3 sequence is 14 residues long. The germline V and J ends were trimmed by 7 bases and 3 bases, with 16 bases remaining between them.

CDR3 nucleotides: TGCGCCAGCAGCCAAGATGGATTTGGGCGGGAGGGAAGAGTGTTTTTT. Its protein is CASSQDGFGREGRVFF. The chain links TRBV4-3 to TRBJ1-4, with D hard to call. Trimming removed 0 bases at V and 15 bases at J, with 23 bases between. The CDR3 sequence is 16 residues long. The V gene's germline CDR1 is LGHNA and CDR2 YSLEER.

The chain has TRBV19 and TRBJ2-5; a possible D gene is TRBD1 (6 bases). Germline lookup yields CDR1 LNHDA and CDR2 SQIVND (reference sequence). The CDR3 consists of 14 residues. V was trimmed by 7 bases and J by 3 bases, leaving 15 bases between them. CDR3 sequence reads: CASTDRDTEETQYF. The CDR3 coding sequence is TGTGCCAGTACCGACCGGGACACCGAAGAGACCCAGTACTTC.